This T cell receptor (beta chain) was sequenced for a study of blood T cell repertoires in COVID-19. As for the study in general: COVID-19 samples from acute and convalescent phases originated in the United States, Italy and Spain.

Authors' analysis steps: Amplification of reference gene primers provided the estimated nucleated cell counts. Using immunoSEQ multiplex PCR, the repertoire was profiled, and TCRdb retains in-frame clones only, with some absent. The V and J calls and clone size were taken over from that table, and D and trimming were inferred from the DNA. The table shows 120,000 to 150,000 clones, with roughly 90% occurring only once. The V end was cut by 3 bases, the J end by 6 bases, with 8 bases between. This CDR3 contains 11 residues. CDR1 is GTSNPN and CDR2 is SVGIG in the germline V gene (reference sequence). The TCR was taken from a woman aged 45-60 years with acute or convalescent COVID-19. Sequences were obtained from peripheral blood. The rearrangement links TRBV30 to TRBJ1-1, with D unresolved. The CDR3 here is CAWSPLSEAFF. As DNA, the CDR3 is TGTGCCTGGAGCCCCCTCTCTGAAGCTTTCTTT.